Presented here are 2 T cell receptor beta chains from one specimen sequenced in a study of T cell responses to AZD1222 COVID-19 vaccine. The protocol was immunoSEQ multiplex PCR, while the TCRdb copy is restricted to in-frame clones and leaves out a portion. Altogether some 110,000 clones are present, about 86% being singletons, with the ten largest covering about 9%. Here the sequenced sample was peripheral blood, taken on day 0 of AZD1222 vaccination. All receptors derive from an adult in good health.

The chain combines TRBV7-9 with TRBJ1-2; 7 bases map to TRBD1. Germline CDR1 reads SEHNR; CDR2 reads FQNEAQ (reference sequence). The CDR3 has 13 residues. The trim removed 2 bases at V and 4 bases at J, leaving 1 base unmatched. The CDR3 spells CASSLTGAYGYTF. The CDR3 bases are TGTGCCAGCAGCTTAACAGGGGCCTATGGCTACACCTTC.

CDR3 nucleotides: TGTGCCAGCTGGACAGTTTCAATGGAGCAGTACTTC. Its translation: CASWTVSMEQYF. V and J are TRBV27 and TRBJ2-7; TRBD1 is a possible D gene (6 bases). The CDR3 is 12 amino acids. Trimming cost V 8 bases and J 7 bases, with 15 bases left between them. CDR1 and CDR2 (germline): MNHEY, SMNVEV (reference sequence).